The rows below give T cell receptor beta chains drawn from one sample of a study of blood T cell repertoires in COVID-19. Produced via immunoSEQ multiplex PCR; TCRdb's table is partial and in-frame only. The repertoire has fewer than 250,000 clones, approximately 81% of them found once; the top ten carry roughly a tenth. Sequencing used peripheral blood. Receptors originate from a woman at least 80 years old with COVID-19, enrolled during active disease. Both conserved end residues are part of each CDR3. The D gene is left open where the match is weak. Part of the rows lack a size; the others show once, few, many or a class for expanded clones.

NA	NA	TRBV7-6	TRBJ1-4	TGTGCCAGCAGCCTCCAAGGCGGGGCGCGGGAAAAACTGTTTTTT	CASSLQGGAREKLFF
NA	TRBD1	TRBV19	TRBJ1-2	TGTGCCAGTGCAGGGACAGCCAAGATCCAGGGCTACACCTTC	CASAGTAKIQGYTF
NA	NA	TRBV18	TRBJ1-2	TGTGCCAGCTCACCGGGGGGGGCGCGCGGCTACACCTTC	CASSPGGARGYTF
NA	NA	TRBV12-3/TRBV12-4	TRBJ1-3	TGTGCCAGCAGTTTTTCAGGAAACACCATATATTTT	CASSFSGNTIYF
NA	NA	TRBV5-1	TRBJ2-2	TGCGCCAGCAGCCCCCAGGGACAGAACACCGGGGAGCTGTTTTTT	CASSPQGQNTGELFF
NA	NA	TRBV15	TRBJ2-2	TGTGCCACCAGCAGAGTGCCCCCAGGGAACACCGGGGAGCTGTTTTTT	CATSRVPPGNTGELFF
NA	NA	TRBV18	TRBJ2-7	TGTGCCAGCTCACCCGGACAGCGTCAGAGTTACGAGCAGTACTTC	CASSPGQRQSYEQYF
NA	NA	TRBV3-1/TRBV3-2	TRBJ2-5	TGTGCCAGCAGCCTTCAGAGGGCTAGGATGGAGACCCAGTACTTC	CASSLQRARMETQYF
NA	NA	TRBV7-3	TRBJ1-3	TGTGCCAGCAGCCAAGCTGCCGCCTCTGGAAACACCATATATTTT	CASSQAAASGNTIYF
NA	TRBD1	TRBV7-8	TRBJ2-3	TGTGCCAGCAGCTTAGGTAGGGGGCCAGATACGCAGTATTTT	CASSLGRGPDTQYF
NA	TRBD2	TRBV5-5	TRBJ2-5	TGTGCCAGCAGCTTGGGGGAACTAGCGGGGGCGACGGAGACCCAGTACTTC	CASSLGELAGATETQYF
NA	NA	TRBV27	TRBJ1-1	TGTGCCAGCAGTTTATATGGCAGGGGAGGGGCTGAAGCTTTCTTT	CASSLYGRGGAEAFF
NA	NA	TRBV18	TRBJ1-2	TGTGCCAGCTCAGATATGCAACTACAAGGTGGTGGCTACACCTTC	CASSDMQLQGGGYTF
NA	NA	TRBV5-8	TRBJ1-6	TGTGCCAGCACGCTAACAGCACCCCTCCACTTT	CASTLTAPLHF
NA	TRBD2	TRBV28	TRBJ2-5	TGTGCCAGCATGTGGGGACTACAAGAGACCCAGTACTTC	CASMWGLQETQYF
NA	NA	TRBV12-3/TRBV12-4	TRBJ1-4	TGTGCCAGCAGGCGAGGGATGGGTGAAAAACTGTTTTTT	CASRRGMGEKLFF
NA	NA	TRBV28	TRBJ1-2	TGTGCCAGCCGGACCGGGACAAGCCATTATGGCTACACCTTC	CASRTGTSHYGYTF
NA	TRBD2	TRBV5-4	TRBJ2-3	TGTGCCAGCAGCTCGGGACTACTCACAGATACGCAGTATTTT	CASSSGLLTDTQYF
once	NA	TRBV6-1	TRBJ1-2	TGTGCCAGCAGTGACCGTAGGAGCAATGGCTACACCTTC	CASSDRRSNGYTF
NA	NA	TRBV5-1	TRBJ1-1	TGCGCCAGCAGCTTGGACACGAACACTGAAGCTTTCTTT	CASSLDTNTEAFF
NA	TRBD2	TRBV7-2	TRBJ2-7	TGTGCCAGCAGTCTCCAGCGGGGGGACTACGAGCAGTACTTC	CASSLQRGDYEQYF
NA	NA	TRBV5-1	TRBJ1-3	TGCGCCAGCAGCTTGGGACAGCCTTTACTTGGAAACACCATATATTTT	CASSLGQPLLGNTIYF
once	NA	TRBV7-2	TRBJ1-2	TGTGCCAGCAGCTTAGACGGGAGGGGCTACGATCATGGCTACACCTTC	CASSLDGRGYDHGYTF
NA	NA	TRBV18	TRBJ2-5	TGTGCCAGCTCACCGAGGCAGCGGCAAGAGACCCAGTACTTC	CASSPRQRQETQYF
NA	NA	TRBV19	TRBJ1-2	TGTGCCAGTAGTATAGGAGGCCAGTATGGCTACACCTTC	CASSIGGQYGYTF
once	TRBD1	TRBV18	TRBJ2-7	TGTGCCAGCTCACCGGGACAGGTTGGCGAGCAGTACTTC	CASSPGQVGEQYF
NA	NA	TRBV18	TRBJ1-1	TGTGCCAGCTCACTCAACCAGGGACAGAACACTGAAGCTTTCTTT	CASSLNQGQNTEAFF
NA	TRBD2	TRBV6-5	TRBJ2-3	TGTGCCACCTTTAGCGGGGGGGCCTCAGATACGCAGTATTTT	CATFSGGASDTQYF
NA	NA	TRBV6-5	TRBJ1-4	TGTGCCAGCCGGGCGGGAAATGAAAAACTGTTTTTT	CASRAGNEKLFF
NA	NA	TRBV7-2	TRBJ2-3	TGTGCCAGCAGCTATCGACGGGCAGATACGCAGTATTTT	CASSYRRADTQYF
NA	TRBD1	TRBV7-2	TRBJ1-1	TGTGCCAGCAGCTCTAGGACAGGGAACACTGAAGCTTTCTTT	CASSSRTGNTEAFF
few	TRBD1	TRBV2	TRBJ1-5	TGTGCCAGCAGTCCGACAGGGAATCAGCCCCAGCATTTT	CASSPTGNQPQHF
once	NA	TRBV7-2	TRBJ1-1	TGTGCCAGCAGCCCGGGGGGCGGCACTGAAGCTTTCTTT	CASSPGGGTEAFF
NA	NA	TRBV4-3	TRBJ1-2	TGCGCCAGCAGCCAAGCTAGTGATAACTATGGCTACACCTTC	CASSQASDNYGYTF
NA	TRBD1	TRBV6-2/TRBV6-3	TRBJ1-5	TGTGCCAGCCGTTACGGGACAGGACGGACGCACTATCAGCCCCAGCATTTT	CASRYGTGRTHYQPQHF
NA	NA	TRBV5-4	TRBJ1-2	TGTGCCAGCAGCACGACTATCTGGGAGACTAACTATGGCTACACCTTC	CASSTTIWETNYGYTF
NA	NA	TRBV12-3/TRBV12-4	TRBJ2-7	TGTGCCAGCAGTCAGAGATCCGCGGGGGAGCAGTACTTC	CASSQRSAGEQYF